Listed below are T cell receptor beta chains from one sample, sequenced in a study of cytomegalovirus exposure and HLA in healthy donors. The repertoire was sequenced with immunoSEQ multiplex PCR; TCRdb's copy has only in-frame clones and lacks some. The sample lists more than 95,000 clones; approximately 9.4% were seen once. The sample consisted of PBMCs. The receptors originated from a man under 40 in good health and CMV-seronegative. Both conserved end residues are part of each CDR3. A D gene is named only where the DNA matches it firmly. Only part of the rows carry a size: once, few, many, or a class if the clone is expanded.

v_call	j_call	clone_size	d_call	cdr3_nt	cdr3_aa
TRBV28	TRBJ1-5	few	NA	TGTGCCAGCAGTTTACTCCCGGGCAATCAGCCCCAGCATTTT	CASSLLPGNQPQHF
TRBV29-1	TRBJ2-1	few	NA	TGCAGCGTTGAATCCGGCTCCTACAATGAGCAGTTCTTC	CSVESGSYNEQFF
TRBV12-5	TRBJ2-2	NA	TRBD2	TGTGCTAGTGGTCTACCGGGGGGTGGGGAGCTGTTTTTT	CASGLPGGGELFF
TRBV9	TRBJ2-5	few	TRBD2	TGTGCCAGCAGCCCCATAGCGGGAGGAGAGACCCAGTACTTC	CASSPIAGGETQYF
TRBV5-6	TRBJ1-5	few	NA	TGTGCCAGCAGCCGAGCCGACAGCTATCAGCCCCAGCATTTT	CASSRADSYQPQHF
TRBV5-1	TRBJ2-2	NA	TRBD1	TGCGCCAGCAGCTGGAGGGAGACGACAGGGGGGAACACCGGGGAGCTGTTTTTT	CASSWRETTGGNTGELFF
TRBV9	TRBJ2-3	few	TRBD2	TGTGCCAGCAGCGTAGGGGAGGGGATAAGCACAGATACGCAGTATTTT	CASSVGEGISTDTQYF
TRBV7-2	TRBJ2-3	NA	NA	TGTGCCAGCAGCTTAAGCGTGTCTAGCGGACAGGGAGATACGCAGTATTTT	CASSLSVSSGQGDTQYF
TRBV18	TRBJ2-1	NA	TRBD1	TGTGCCAGCTCACCAGGAATGGGGAGACAGGGTTTCACTGAGCAGTTCTTC	CASSPGMGRQGFTEQFF
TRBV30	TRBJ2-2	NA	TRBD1	TGTGCCTGGACCAGACAGGGCGGCGGGGAGCTGTTTTTT	CAWTRQGGGELFF
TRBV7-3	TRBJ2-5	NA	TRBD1	TGTGCCAGCAGCCGGACAGGGGGGATCCAAGAGGCCCAGTACTTC	CASSRTGGIQEAQYF
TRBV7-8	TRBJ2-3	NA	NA	TGTGCCAGCAGCTTAGGTCGCACAGCCCGAGAGAATACGCAGTATTTT	CASSLGRTARENTQYF
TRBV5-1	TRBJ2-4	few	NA	TGCGCCAGCAGCACTAGACAGGGAGGAGACATTCAGTACTTC	CASSTRQGGDIQYF
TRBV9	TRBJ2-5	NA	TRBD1	TGTGCCAGCAGCGTCTGGACAGGAGAAGAGACCCAGTACTTC	CASSVWTGEETQYF
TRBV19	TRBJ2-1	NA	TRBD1	TGTGCCAGTAGTATAGTCCGACAGGGGGCGTACAATGAGCAGTTCTTC	CASSIVRQGAYNEQFF
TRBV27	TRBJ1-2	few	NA	TGTGCCAGCAGTTTACGGGGGAGTGGCGGCTACACCTTC	CASSLRGSGGYTF
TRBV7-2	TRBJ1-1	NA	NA	TGTGCCAGCAGCTTAATGAGGGAGGTCGTTGCTTTCTTT	CASSLMREVVAFF
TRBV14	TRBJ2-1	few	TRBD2	TGTGCCAGCAGCCAAGCATCTAGCGGGAGACACAATGAGCAGTTCTTC	CASSQASSGRHNEQFF
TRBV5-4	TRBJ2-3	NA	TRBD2	TGTGCCAGCAGCCCGGGACTAGCTGCAGATACGCAGTATTTT	CASSPGLAADTQYF
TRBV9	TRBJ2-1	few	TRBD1	TGTGCCAGCAGCGCCCAGATAGGGACAGGCTACAATGAGCAGTTCTTC	CASSAQIGTGYNEQFF
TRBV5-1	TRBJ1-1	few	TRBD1	TGCGCCAGTAATCCGGGACAGGGGAACACTGAAGCTTTCTTT	CASNPGQGNTEAFF
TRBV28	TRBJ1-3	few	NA	TGTGCCAGCAGTTTACCAGGAAGCTCTGGAAACACCATATATTTT	CASSLPGSSGNTIYF
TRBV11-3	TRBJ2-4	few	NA	TGTGCCAGCAGAGGTCCAGGAAAAGCCAAAAACATTCAGTACTTC	CASRGPGKAKNIQYF
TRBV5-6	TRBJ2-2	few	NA	TGTGCCAGCAGCCCACGTTGGCCGAACACCGGGGAGCTGTTTTTT	CASSPRWPNTGELFF
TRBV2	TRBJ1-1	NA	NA	TGTGCCAGCAGTGGTGGACAGCACACTGAAGCTTTCTTT	CASSGGQHTEAFF
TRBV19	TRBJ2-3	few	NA	TGTGCCAGTAGTATCCTCCGCGGAGATACGCAGTATTTT	CASSILRGDTQYF
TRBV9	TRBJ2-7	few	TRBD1	TGTGCCAGCAGCGTTGGGTCGACAGGGAACTACGAGCAGTACTTC	CASSVGSTGNYEQYF
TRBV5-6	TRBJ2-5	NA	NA	TGTGCCAGCAGCTTGGCCCCAGGGGAGGAGACCCAGTACTTC	CASSLAPGEETQYF
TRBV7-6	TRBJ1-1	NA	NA	TGTGCCAGCAGCCCACAAGGGGCAGGCCGAGCTTTCTTT	CASSPQGAGRAFF
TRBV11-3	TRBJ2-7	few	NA	TGTGCCAGCAGCAGGACAGCGAGCTACGAGCAGTACTTC	CASSRTASYEQYF
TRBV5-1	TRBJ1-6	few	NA	TGCGCCAGCCGGTTCCAGGATAATTCACCCCTCCACTTT	CASRFQDNSPLHF
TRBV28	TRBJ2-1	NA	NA	TGTGCCAGCACCCTAAGTCGGGGAAGCTCCTACAATGAGCAGTTCTTC	CASTLSRGSSYNEQFF
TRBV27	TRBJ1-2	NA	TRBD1	TGTGCCAGCAGCATATCAGGGACAGGGATAAATGGCTACACCTTC	CASSISGTGINGYTF
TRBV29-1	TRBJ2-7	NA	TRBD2	TGCAGCGTGGCAGGAAGTTCCTCCCGACGGGAGGGGGGATCGTTCTACGAGCAGTACTTC	CSVAGSSSRREGGSFYEQYF
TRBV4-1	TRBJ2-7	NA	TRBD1	TGCGCCAGCAGCCTGGGGACAGGGAGCTCCTACGAGCAGTACTTC	CASSLGTGSSYEQYF
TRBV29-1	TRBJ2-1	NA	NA	TGCAGCGTTTCTCAGGGGGGCTTCTACAATGAGCAGTTCTTC	CSVSQGGFYNEQFF
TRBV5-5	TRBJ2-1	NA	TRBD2	TGTGCCAGCAGCTTGTCTACGGGAGGTTACGACAATGAGCAGTTCTTC	CASSLSTGGYDNEQFF
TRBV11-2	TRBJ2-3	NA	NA	TGTGCCAGCAGATCTCCTTTTACACAAGATACGCAGTATTTT	CASRSPFTQDTQYF